A selection of T cell receptor beta chains follows, all from one sample in a study of T cells in Graves' hyperthyroidism and ophthalmopathy. TCRdb re-analysed the multiplex PCR reads in MiXCR, keeping a single row per CDR3 protein. The sample lists under 350,000 distinct CDR3 sequences, about 25% occurring once. Sequencing used blood. All receptors derive from a man in his forties with Graves' hyperthyroidism that later progressed to Graves' ophthalmopathy. The CDR3 runs from the conserved cysteine through the conserved F or W. Each record gives: V gene, clone size, J gene, D gene, CDR3 protein, CDR3 DNA. A D gene is named only where the DNA matches it firmly. For some rows the clone size is stated as once, few or many, or as a class when expanded; others skip it.

V: TRBV19; size: many; J: TRBJ1-2; D: -; CDR3: CASSGQNHGYTF; DNA: TGTGCCAGTAGTGGACAGAACCATGGCTACACCTTC
V: TRBV4-3; size: -; J: TRBJ1-2; D: -; CDR3: CASSQVFRVAGISSKHYGYTF; DNA: TGCGCCAGCAGCCAAGTGTTCAGGGTCGCCGGGATTAGCAGCAAGCACTATGGCTACACCTTC
V: TRBV18; size: many; J: TRBJ2-7; D: TRBD1; CDR3: CASSPGTGPFYEQYF; DNA: TGTGCCAGCTCACCAGGGACAGGCCCTTTCTACGAGCAGTACTTC
V: TRBV6-2/TRBV6-3; size: -; J: TRBJ1-1; D: -; CDR3: CASSYTGAEAFF; DNA: TGTGCCAGCAGTTATACAGGAGCCGAAGCTTTCTTT
V: TRBV28; size: many; J: TRBJ1-1; D: TRBD1; CDR3: CASRNEQGLMNTEAFF; DNA: TGTGCCAGCCGAAATGAACAGGGGCTCATGAACACTGAAGCTTTCTTT
V: TRBV5-5; size: many; J: TRBJ1-1; D: -; CDR3: CASSLVGRNTEAFF; DNA: TGTGCCAGCAGCTTGGTTGGGAGGAACACTGAAGCTTTCTTT
V: TRBV2; size: many; J: TRBJ1-2; D: -; CDR3: CASPTIGYGYTF; DNA: TGTGCCAGTCCAACAATAGGCTATGGCTACACCTTC
V: TRBV28; size: -; J: TRBJ1-1; D: -; CDR3: CASGGLMGQWGGLNTEAFF; DNA: TGTGCCAGCGGGGGCCTAATGGGGCAGTGGGGCGGATTGAACACTGAAGCTTTCTTT
V: TRBV11-1; size: many; J: TRBJ2-7; D: -; CDR3: CASSSLVETAYEQYF; DNA: TGTGCCAGCAGCTCCCTGGTGGAGACCGCCTACGAGCAGTACTTC
V: TRBV28; size: -; J: TRBJ1-2; D: -; CDR3: CASSFTSYCGYTF; DNA: TGTGCCAGCAGTTTCACATCTTACTGTGGCTACACCTTC